The 22 T cell receptor beta chains below were found in one sample sequenced in a study of blood T cell repertoires in COVID-19. Only in-frame clones appear in the TCRdb table, and some are missing; sequencing was by immunoSEQ multiplex PCR. The profile shows roughly 300,000 clones, 75% to 95% of them singletons. Sequencing was carried out using peripheral blood. These receptors all stem from a woman in her twenties or thirties with COVID-19, enrolled during active disease.

The rearrangement uses TRBV23-1 and TRBJ2-5; 8 nucleotides agree with TRBD1. TRBV23-1 has ORF status, its function being uncertain. The CDR3 is 18 amino acids. Trimming took 3 bases from V and 4 from J; bases not matched to a gene: 16. The CDR3 loop reads CASSHPCRGPSQLETQYF. As DNA, the CDR3 is TGCGCCAGCAGTCATCCCTGCAGGGGGCCCTCCCAACTAGAGACCCAGTACTTC.

CDR3 loop: CAISGSRGGGNQPQHF. CDR3 DNA sequence: TGTGCCATCAGTGGATCCCGGGGTGGTGGCAATCAGCCCCAGCATTTT. The chain has TRBV10-3 and TRBJ1-5; D is uncertain. Trimming cost V 4 bases and J 2 bases, with 15 bases left between them. The germline V gene encodes CDR1 ENHRY and CDR2 SYGVKD. This CDR3 is built from 16 residues.

The chain is built from TRBV10-3 and TRBJ1-6; possibly TRBD1 for D (6 bases). Trimming stripped 0 bases from V and 10 bases from J, with 13 bases between. Germline loops: CDR1 ENHRY, CDR2 SYGVKD. The CDR3 has 15 amino acids. This CDR3 reads CAISESGRGGSPLHF. CDR3 bases: TGTGCCATCAGTGAGTCGGGCAGGGGTGGATCACCCCTCCACTTT.

V usage is TRBV9 and J usage is TRBJ1-6; possible D gene TRBD1, 5 bases. V gave up 4 bases and J gave up 5 bases, with 16 bases separating them. Germline values: CDR1 SGDLS, CDR2 YYNGEE. The CDR3 covers 16 residues. As DNA, the CDR3 is TGTGCCAGCAGCATCGGGACGGGGGTTAATAATTCACCCCTCCACTTT. Protein: CASSIGTGVNNSPLHF.

This chain uses TRBV11-2 with TRBJ2-7; 7 nucleotides align to TRBD1. Germline V CDR1 and CDR2: SGHAT, FQNNGV. The V and J ends lost 5 bases and 5 bases, in that order; junction bases with no gene match: 12. This CDR3 comprises 15 residues. As DNA, the CDR3 is TGTGCCAGCAGCGCCTTGACAGGGTCAGTACACGAGCAGTACTTC. Amino acids: CASSALTGSVHEQYF.

This sequence joins TRBV7-9 and TRBJ1-5; D unresolved. The ends were cut back, 4 bases at V and 7 bases at J, with 8 bases in the middle. The length of the CDR3 is 12 residues. Germline V gene lookup returns CDR1 SEHNR and CDR2 FQNEAQ (reference sequence). The CDR3 sequence: CASSYPGQPQHF. CDR3 nucleotide sequence: TGTGCCAGCAGCTATCCCGGGCAGCCCCAGCATTTT.

V is TRBV6-5 and J is TRBJ2-7; no definite D call. The germline gives CDR1 MNHEY, CDR2 SVGAGI. V gave up 0 bases and J gave up 6 bases, with 12 bases separating them. The CDR3 has 14 amino acids. The chain's CDR3 is CASSYSMRGSEQYF. CDR3 DNA sequence: TGTGCCAGCAGTTACTCGATGCGAGGAAGCGAGCAGTACTTC.

The chain recombines TRBV6-5 with TRBJ2-7, with no clear D. The CDR3 extends over 14 amino acids. Germline lookup yields CDR1 MNHEY and CDR2 SVGAGI. Between the trimmed V and J ends, which lost 0 bases and 3 bases, there was a span of 9 bases. The DNA for the CDR3 is TGTGCCAGCAGTTACTCGATTGAGAGCTACGAGCAGTACTTC. It translates to CASSYSIESYEQYF.

The chain carries TRBV11-2 and TRBJ2-7; 9 bases align to TRBD2. The germline V gene has CDR1 SGHAT and CDR2 FQNNGV. The CDR3 contains 18 residues. V trimming: 2 bases; J trimming: 0 bases; junction bases outside the gene matches: 11. CDR3 sequence: CASSLKGSGGGASYEQYF. CDR3 DNA: TGTGCCAGCAGCTTAAAGGGGTCAGGCGGGGGGGCCTCCTACGAGCAGTACTTC.

The chain is built from TRBV19 and TRBJ2-7; D perhaps matches TRBD1 (5 bases). V gave up 6 bases and J gave up 3 bases, with 12 bases separating them. Germline CDR1 is LNHDA and CDR2 is SQIVND (reference sequence). This CDR3 is built from 13 residues. Here the CDR3 reads CASRPQGDYEQYF. The CDR3 DNA reads TGTGCCAGTAGACCTCAGGGTGACTACGAGCAGTACTTC.

Written as DNA, the CDR3 is TGTGCCTGGAGTTCGGACAGTTTTACTGAAGCTTTCTTT. This codes for CAWSSDSFTEAFF. The chain is built from TRBV30 and TRBJ1-1, with TRBD1 as a possible D gene (6 bases). Germline lookup yields CDR1 GTSNPN and CDR2 SVGIG (reference sequence). CDR3 length: 13 residues. Trimming left V 2 bases short and J 5 bases short, with 12 bases between.

This clone was observed a single time. The rearrangement links TRBV30 to TRBJ1-3; 7 positions agree with TRBD1. CDR1 and CDR2 (germline): GTSNPN, SVGIG (reference sequence). CDR3 length: 14 residues. J was trimmed by 2 bases and V by 0 bases; bases with no gene match: 1. The CDR3 loop reads CAWSVDRAGNTIYF. The CDR3 bases are TGTGCCTGGAGTGTTGACAGGGCTGGAAACACCATATATTTT.

The V gene is TRBV6-5, the J gene TRBJ2-3, with 8 bases that match TRBD1. The V segment lost 7 bases and the J segment 6 bases; nucleotides outside the gene matches: 12. Germline V gene lookup returns CDR1 MNHEY and CDR2 SVGAGI. This CDR3 is built from 15 residues. CDR3 nucleotides: TGTGCCAGCATGAGTATGACAGGGGCAGGCGATACGCAGTATTTT. It yields the protein CASMSMTGAGDTQYF.

This clone occurred a few times. The J gene is TRBJ1-2, the V gene TRBV24-1; TRBD1 matches 8 bases. The CDR3 has 14 amino acids. Germline V gives CDR1 KGHDR, CDR2 SFDVKD. After removal of 5 bases from V and 7 bases from J, the junction contained 8 bases not matched to a gene. This CDR3 reads CATSGPGTGGGYTF. The DNA for the CDR3 is TGTGCCACCAGTGGCCCAGGGACAGGCGGTGGCTACACCTTC.

The chain couples TRBV3-1 (or the pseudogene TRBV3-2) to TRBJ2-7, with TRBD2 matching over 7 bases. The CDR3 totals 15 residues. The J segment lost 1 base and the V segment lost 2 bases, leaving 5 bases of the junction unmatched. Germline V gene sequence: CDR1 LGHDT, CDR2 YNNKEL (reference sequence). CDR3 residues: CASSQSLAASYEQYF. The CDR3 region has the DNA TGTGCCAGCAGCCAAAGCCTAGCGGCGTCCTACGAGCAGTACTTC.

The V gene is TRBV2, the J gene TRBJ2-4; 8 positions agree with TRBD2. With 1 base clipped from V and 0 bases from J, the junction kept 11 bases outside the gene matches. In germline, CDR1 is SNHLY, CDR2 FYNNEI. The CDR3 consists of 19 residues. CDR3 protein: CASSEVAGHSLLAKNIQYF. The CDR3 DNA reads TGTGCCAGCAGTGAAGTAGCGGGACATTCCCTCCTAGCCAAAAACATTCAGTACTTC.

The sample holds one count of this clone. The genes are TRBV5-4 and TRBJ2-3; weak D call: TRBD2 (5 bases). V shed 3 bases and J shed 4 bases, with 9 bases lying between them. From germline, CDR1 is SGHNT and CDR2 YYREEE (reference sequence). CDR3 size: 13 residues. CDR3 amino acids: CASSSGGSDTQYF. The CDR3 DNA reads TGTGCCAGCAGCTCTGGCGGGTCAGATACGCAGTATTTT.

J is TRBJ1-1 and V is TRBV21-1; no check of the table's D call, TRBD1, against the DNA was made. TRBV21-1 is a pseudogene segment. This CDR3 is built from 14 residues. CDR3 bases: TGTGCCAGCAGCCAAACAGGGCCCATCTTGAACGCTTTCTTT. Its translation is CASSQTGPILNAFF.

V gene TRBV24-1 combines with J gene TRBJ1-1, with D unclear. Trimming took 9 bases from V and 2 from J, leaving 21 bases between them. CDR1 KGHDR and CDR2 SFDVKD come from the germline V gene. This CDR3 contains 16 residues. CDR3 protein: CATLATPREENTEAFF. CDR3 nucleotides: TGTGCCACCCTAGCGACCCCGAGGGAAGAAAACACTGAAGCTTTCTTT.

Here the CDR3 reads CASSLAGDRGAGYTF. CDR3 coding DNA: TGCGCCAGCAGCTTGGCGGGGGACAGGGGTGCTGGCTACACCTTC. The rearrangement joins TRBV5-1 to TRBJ1-2; 10 bases are shared with TRBD1. The germline gives CDR1 SGHRS, CDR2 YFSETQ. The CDR3 spans 15 residues. Trimming cost V 0 bases and J 7 bases; bases outside gene matches: 6.

CDR3 DNA: TGCGCCAGCAGCCTCGGCCAGGGGGCCCAAGAGACCCAGTACTTC. This translates into CASSLGQGAQETQYF. This chain joins TRBV10-1 and TRBJ2-5; TRBD1 agrees at 8 bases. V dropped 6 bases and J dropped 1; count of bases not matched to a gene: 7. Germline V gives CDR1 WNHNN, CDR2 SYGVQD (reference sequence). CDR3 length: 15 residues.

This chain links TRBV2 with TRBJ2-7; 13 bases fit TRBD2. CDR3 size: 16 residues. The germline gives CDR1 SNHLY, CDR2 FYNNEI. V was clipped by 6 bases and J by 1 base; unmatched bases: 6. CDR3 DNA: TGTGCCAGCAGGAGAGGACTAGCGGGAGCGTCCTACGAGCAGTACTTC. Its translation: CASRRGLAGASYEQYF.